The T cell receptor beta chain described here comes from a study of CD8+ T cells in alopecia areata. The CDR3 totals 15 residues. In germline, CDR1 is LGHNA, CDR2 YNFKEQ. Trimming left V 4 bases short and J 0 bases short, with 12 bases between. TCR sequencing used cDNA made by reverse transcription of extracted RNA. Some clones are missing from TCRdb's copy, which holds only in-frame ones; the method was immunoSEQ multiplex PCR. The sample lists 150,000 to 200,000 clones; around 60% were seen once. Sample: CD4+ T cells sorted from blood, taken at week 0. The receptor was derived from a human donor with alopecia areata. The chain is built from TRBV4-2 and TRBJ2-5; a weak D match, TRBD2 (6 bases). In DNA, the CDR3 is TGTGCCAGCAGCCGCCACCGGGACTACCAAGAGACCCAGTACTTC. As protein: CASSRHRDYQETQYF.